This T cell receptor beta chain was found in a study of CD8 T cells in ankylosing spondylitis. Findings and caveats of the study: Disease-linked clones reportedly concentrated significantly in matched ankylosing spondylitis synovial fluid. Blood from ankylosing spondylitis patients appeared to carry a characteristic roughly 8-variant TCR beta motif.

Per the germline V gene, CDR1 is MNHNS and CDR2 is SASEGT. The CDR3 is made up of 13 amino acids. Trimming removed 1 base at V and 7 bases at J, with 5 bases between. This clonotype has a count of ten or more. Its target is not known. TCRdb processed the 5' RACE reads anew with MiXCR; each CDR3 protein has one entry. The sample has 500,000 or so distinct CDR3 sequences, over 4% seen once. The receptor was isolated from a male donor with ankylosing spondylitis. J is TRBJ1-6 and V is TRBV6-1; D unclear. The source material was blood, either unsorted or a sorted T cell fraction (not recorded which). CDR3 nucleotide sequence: TGTGCCAGCAGTGAAGGTGTGAATTCACCCCTCCACTTT. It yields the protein CASSEGVNSPLHF.